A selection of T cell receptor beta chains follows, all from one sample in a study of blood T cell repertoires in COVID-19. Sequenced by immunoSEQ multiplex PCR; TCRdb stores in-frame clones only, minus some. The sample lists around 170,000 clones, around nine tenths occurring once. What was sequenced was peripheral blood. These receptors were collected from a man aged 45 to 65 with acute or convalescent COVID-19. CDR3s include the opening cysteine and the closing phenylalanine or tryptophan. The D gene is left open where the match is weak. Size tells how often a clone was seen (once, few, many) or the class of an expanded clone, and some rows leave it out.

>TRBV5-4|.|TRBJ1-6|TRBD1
CASTPGQTYNSPLHF
TGTGCCAGCACCCCGGGACAGACTTATAATTCACCCCTCCACTTT
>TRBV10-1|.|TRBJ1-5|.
CASSPRGRPNQPQHF
TGCGCCAGCAGCCCCCGTGGGCGCCCCAATCAGCCCCAGCATTTT
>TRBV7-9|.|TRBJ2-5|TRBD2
CASSKLAGETQYF
TGTGCCAGCAGCAAACTAGCGGGGGAGACCCAGTACTTC
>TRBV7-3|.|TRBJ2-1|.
CASSLTTRDEQFF
TGTGCCAGCAGCTTAACTACCCGGGATGAGCAGTTCTTC
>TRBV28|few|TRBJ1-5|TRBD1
CASSLGTAQPQHF
TGTGCCAGCAGTTTAGGGACAGCACAGCCCCAGCATTTT
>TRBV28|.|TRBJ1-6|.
CASRTKGMASLGSPLHF
TGTGCCAGCAGGACAAAGGGGATGGCCTCATTAGGATCACCCCTCCACTTT
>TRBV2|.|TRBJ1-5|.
CASSEEAAPQHF
TGTGCCAGCAGTGAAGAGGCGGCGCCCCAGCATTTT
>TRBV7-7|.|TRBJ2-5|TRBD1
CASSSLGGDRGQTQYF
TGTGCTAGCAGCTCCCTAGGGGGAGACAGGGGTCAGACCCAGTACTTC
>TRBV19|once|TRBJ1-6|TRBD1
CASSRDRDNSPLHF
TGTGCCAGTAGTCGGGACAGGGACAATTCACCCCTCCACTTT
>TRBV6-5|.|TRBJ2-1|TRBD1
CASTGTDSYNEQFF
TGTGCCAGCACTGGGACAGATTCGTACAATGAGCAGTTCTTC
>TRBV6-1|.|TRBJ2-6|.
CASSAGYGANVLTF
TGTGCCAGCAGTGCAGGGTATGGGGCCAACGTCCTGACTTTC
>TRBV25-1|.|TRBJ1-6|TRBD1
CASSVRDRENSPLHF
TGTGCCAGCAGTGTCCGGGACAGGGAAAATTCACCCCTCCACTTT
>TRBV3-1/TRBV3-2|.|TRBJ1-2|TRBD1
CASSLRDRGRGYGYTF
TGTGCCAGCAGCCTCCGGGACAGGGGGCGCGGCTATGGCTACACCTTC
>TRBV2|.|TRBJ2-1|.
CASSPGFNEQFF
TGTGCCAGCAGTCCGGGTTTCAATGAGCAGTTCTTC
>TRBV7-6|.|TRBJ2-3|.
CASSLGTYTDTQYF
TGTGCCAGCAGTCTCGGGACATACACAGATACGCAGTATTTT
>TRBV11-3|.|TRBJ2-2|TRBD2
CASSKGLAGPNTGELFF
TGTGCCAGCAGCAAGGGACTAGCGGGGCCGAACACCGGGGAGCTGTTTTTT
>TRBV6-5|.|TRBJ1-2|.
CASSYSGASYGYTF
TGTGCCAGCAGTTACTCGGGGGCCTCCTATGGCTACACCTTC
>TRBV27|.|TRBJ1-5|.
CASSLVGGDNQPQHF
TGTGCCAGCAGTTTAGTAGGGGGAGACAATCAGCCCCAGCATTTT
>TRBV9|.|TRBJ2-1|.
CASSVGEVGVNEQFF
TGTGCCAGCAGCGTAGGGGAGGTTGGGGTCAATGAGCAGTTCTTC
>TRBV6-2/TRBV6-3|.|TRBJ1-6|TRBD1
CASSRDSRHSPLHF
TGTGCCAGCAGTCGGGACAGTCGGCATTCACCCCTCCACTTT
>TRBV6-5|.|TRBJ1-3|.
CASRMRHLSGNTIYF
TGTGCCAGCAGGATGAGACATCTCTCTGGAAACACCATATATTTT
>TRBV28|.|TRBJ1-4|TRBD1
CASSSGQGGEKLFF
TGTGCCAGCAGTTCAGGACAGGGGGGTGAAAAACTGTTTTTT
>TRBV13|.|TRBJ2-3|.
CASSLTDMGRVEDTQYF
TGTGCCAGCAGCTTAACGGACATGGGTAGGGTTGAAGATACGCAGTATTTT
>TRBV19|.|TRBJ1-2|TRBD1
CASSIAVRGQGGYGYTF
TGTGCCAGTAGTATTGCCGTCAGGGGACAGGGGGGCTATGGCTACACCTTC
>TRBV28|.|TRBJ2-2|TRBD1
CASRPTGGRHGELFF
TGTGCCAGCAGGCCCACAGGGGGCAGGCACGGGGAGCTGTTTTTT
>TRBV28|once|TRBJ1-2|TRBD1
CASLRQGLYGYTF
TGTGCCAGCCTGAGACAGGGACTCTATGGCTACACCTTC
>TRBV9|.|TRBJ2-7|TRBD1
CASSGRQGARKYEQYF
TGTGCCAGCAGCGGCCGACAGGGGGCGCGGAAATACGAGCAGTACTTC
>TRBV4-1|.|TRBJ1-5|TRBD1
CASSQELDGTGSGNQPQHF
TGCGCCAGCAGCCAAGAACTCGACGGGACAGGCAGTGGGAATCAGCCCCAGCATTTT
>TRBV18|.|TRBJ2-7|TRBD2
CASSPTLAGASSYEQYF
TGTGCCAGCTCACCGACCCTAGCGGGAGCGAGCTCCTACGAGCAGTACTTC